The entry below gives a single T cell receptor (beta chain) sequence along with its context. Its antigen is currently unknown. Here immunoSEQ multiplex PCR was the method, and the copy in TCRdb shows in-frame clones only, minus some. The sample lists around 150,000 clones; 94% were seen once. This sample is part of a study of T cell responses to AZD1222 COVID-19 vaccine. Study background: Second-dose intervals of approximately 4 or approximately 12 weeks were pooled. Broader study findings: At baseline, just 6 or 7 AZD1222 recipients tested seropositive. Donors were chiefly white British, with a greater number of females, and clonal diversity was perhaps underestimated.

This CDR3 spans 14 amino acids. Germline CDR1 KGHSH, CDR2 LQKENI. V lost 3 bases and J lost 5, with 11 bases in between. This sequence originates from an adult in good health. V gene TRBV18 combines with J gene TRBJ1-3; D gene uncertain. The sequencing used peripheral blood, collected on day 0 of AZD1222 vaccination. The CDR3 spells CASSPNEDRNTIYF. CDR3 bases: TGTGCCAGCTCACCTAACGAAGACAGAAACACCATATATTTT. The variable domain in full, with the rest retrieved from reference TRBV18 and TRBJ1-3, is NAGVMQNPRHLVRRRGQEARLRCSPMKGHSHVYWYRQLPEEGLKFMVYLQKENIIDESGMPKERFSAEFPKEGPSILRIQQVVRGDSAAYFCASSPNEDRNTIYFGEGSWLTVV.